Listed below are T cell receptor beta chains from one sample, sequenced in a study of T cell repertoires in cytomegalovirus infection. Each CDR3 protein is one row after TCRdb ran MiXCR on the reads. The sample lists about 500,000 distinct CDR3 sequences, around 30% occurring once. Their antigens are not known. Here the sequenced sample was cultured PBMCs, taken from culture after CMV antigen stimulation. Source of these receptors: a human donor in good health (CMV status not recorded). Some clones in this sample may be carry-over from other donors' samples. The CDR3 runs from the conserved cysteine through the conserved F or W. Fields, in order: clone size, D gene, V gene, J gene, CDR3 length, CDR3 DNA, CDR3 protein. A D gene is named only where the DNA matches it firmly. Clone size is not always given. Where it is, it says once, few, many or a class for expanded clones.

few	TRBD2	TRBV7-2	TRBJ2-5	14	TGTGCCAGCCGGGGACTAGCTTTCCAAGAGACCCAGTACTTC	CASRGLAFQETQYF
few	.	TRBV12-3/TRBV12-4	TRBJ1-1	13	TGTGCCAGCAGAATAGAAGGGGTGACTGAAGCTTTCTTT	CASRIEGVTEAFF
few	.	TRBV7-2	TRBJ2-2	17	TGTGCCAGCAGCACCACGCCGAGCGGGTCCAGCACCGGGGAGCTGTTTTTT	CASSTTPSGSSTGELFF
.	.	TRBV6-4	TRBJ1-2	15	TGTGCCAGCCGCACGGAGAAAGACGCTAACTATGGCTACACCTTC	CASRTEKDANYGYTF
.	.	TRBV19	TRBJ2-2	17	TGTGCCAGTAGTATAGCGAACCGCGGGACTTTCACCGGGGAGCTGTTTTTT	CASSIANRGTFTGELFF
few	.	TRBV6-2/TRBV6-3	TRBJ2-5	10	TGTGCCAGCGGTACGGGACTGAGGTACTTC	CASGTGLRYF
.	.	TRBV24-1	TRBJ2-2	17	TGTGCCACCAGTGATCCTACCGGGACTCAGGACCCCGGGGAGCTGTTTTTT	CATSDPTGTQDPGELFF
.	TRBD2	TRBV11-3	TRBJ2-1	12	TGTGCCAGCAGATTGACTAGCGGTGAGCAGTTCTTC	CASRLTSGEQFF
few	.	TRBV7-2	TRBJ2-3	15	TGTGCCAGCAGCCCGTATATGTCTAGCACAGATACGCAGTATTTT	CASSPYMSSTDTQYF
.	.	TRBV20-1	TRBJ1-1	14	TGCAGTGCTAGAGTCTCGGCGGTGGGCGCTGAAGCTTTCTTT	CSARVSAVGAEAFF
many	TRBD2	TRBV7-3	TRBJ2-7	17	TGTGCCAGCAGCCCCAAACTCGGGACTACCTCTTCTCTCGAGCAGTACTTC	CASSPKLGTTSSLEQYF
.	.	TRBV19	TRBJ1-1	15	TGTGCCAGTAGTATATCCACCCCTTTGAACACTGAAGCTTTCTTT	CASSISTPLNTEAFF
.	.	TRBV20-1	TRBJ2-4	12	TGCAGTGTCTCGGCCCTGGGGGACATTCAGTACTTC	CSVSALGDIQYF
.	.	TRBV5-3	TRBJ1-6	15	TGTGCCAGCAGCGGACAAAGGGGGGTGAGATCACCCCTCCACTTT	CASSGQRGVRSPLHF
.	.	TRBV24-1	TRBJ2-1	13	TGTGCCACCAGTGATTTGTGGGGCAATGAGCAGTTCTTC	CATSDLWGNEQFF
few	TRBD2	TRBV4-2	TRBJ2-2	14	TGTGCCAGCAGCCAAGATCGGGAGGCCGGGGAGCTGTTTTTT	CASSQDREAGELFF
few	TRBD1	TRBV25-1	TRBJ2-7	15	TGTGCCAGCAGTGAATATGGGACAGGCTCCTACGAGCAGTACTTC	CASSEYGTGSYEQYF
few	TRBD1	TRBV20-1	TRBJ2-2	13	TGCAGCCAGGAGACAGGGAAAACCGGGGAGCTGTTTTTT	CSQETGKTGELFF
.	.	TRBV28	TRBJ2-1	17	TGTGCCAGCAGTTTACCAGGGAGTAGCGGACAATACAATGAGCAGTTCTTC	CASSLPGSSGQYNEQFF
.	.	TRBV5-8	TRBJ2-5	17	TGTGCCAGCAGCTTGGAATTGGGACATCCGACCCAAGAGACCCAGTACTTC	CASSLELGHPTQETQYF
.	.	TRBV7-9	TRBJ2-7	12	TGTGCCAGCAGCACCGGAACGAACGAGCAGTACTTC	CASSTGTNEQYF
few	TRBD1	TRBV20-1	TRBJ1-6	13	TGCAGTGCCAGTCGGGACAGGGAATCACCCCTCCACTTT	CSASRDRESPLHF
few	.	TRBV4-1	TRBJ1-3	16	TGCGCCAGCAGCCAAGGTCAGGGGCAGTTTGGAAACACCATATATTTT	CASSQGQGQFGNTIYF
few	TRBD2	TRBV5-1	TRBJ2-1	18	TGCGCCAGCAGCCCCGGACTAGCGGGACCCGGACTCTACAATGAGCAGTTCTTC	CASSPGLAGPGLYNEQFF
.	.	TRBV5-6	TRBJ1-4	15	TGTGCCAGCAGCCTGGGGAGAGCGGCTAATGAAAAACTGTTTTTT	CASSLGRAANEKLFF
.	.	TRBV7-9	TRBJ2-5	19	TGTGCCAGCAGCTTAGGGTTCCGTGGGAAACATGACCCTCAAGAGACCCAGTACTTC	CASSLGFRGKHDPQETQYF
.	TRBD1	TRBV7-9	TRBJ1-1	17	TGTGCCAGCAGCTTAAGGACAGGGGCCCACATGAACACTGAAGCTTTCTTT	CASSLRTGAHMNTEAFF
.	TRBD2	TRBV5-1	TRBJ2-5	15	TGCGCCAGCAGCTTACAGACGGGAGGGCAAGAGACCCAGTACTTC	CASSLQTGGQETQYF
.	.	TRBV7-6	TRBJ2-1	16	TGTGCCAGCAGCTTACCTAGCGCCAGCTCCTACAATGAGCAGTTCTTC	CASSLPSASSYNEQFF
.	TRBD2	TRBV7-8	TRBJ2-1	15	TGTGCCAGCGCATTAGAGGCTAGCGGGAATAATGAGCAGTTCTTC	CASALEASGNNEQFF
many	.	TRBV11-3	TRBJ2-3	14	TGTGCCAGCAGCTTCCTCGGAGGCACAGATACGCAGTATTTT	CASSFLGGTDTQYF
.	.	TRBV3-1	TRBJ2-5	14	TGTGCCAGCAGCCTATCGTACCGAAAGGGGACCCAGTACTTC	CASSLSYRKGTQYF
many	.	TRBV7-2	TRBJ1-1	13	TGTGCCAGCAGCTTACAGACAAACACTGAAGCTTTCTTT	CASSLQTNTEAFF
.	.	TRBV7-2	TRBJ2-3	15	TGTGCCAGCAGCTTAGGGCTGATTCCATCGGATACGCAGTATTTT	CASSLGLIPSDTQYF
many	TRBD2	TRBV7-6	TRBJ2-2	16	TGTGCCAGCAGCTTATCGGGACTAGCGTCGACCGGGGAGCTGTTTTTT	CASSLSGLASTGELFF
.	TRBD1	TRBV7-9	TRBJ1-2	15	TGTGCCAGCAGCTTTCTTCAGGGGGGTGTTCTTCGCTACACCTTC	CASSFLQGGVLRYTF
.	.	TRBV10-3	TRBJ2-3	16	TGTGCCATCAGTCGGACGAATGGACAAAACGGAGATACGCAGTATTTT	CAISRTNGQNGDTQYF
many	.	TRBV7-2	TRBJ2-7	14	TGTGCCAGCAGCCCGTACGGCTTAAACTACGAGCAGTACTTC	CASSPYGLNYEQYF
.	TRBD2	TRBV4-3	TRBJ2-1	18	TGCGCCAGCAGCCAAGATCTACTAGCGGGAGGGTTCGTCAATGAGCAGTTCTTC	CASSQDLLAGGFVNEQFF
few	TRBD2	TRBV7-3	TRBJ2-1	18	TGTGCCAGCAGCTTAAACGGCGGGAGGCTCAGCTCCTACAATGAGCAGTTCTTC	CASSLNGGRLSSYNEQFF
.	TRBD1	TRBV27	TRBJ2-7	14	TGTGCCAGCAGTTTTTGGGACAGACCCTACGAGCAGTACTTC	CASSFWDRPYEQYF
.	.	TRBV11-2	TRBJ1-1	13	TGTGCCAGCAGCTTTTTAAGGTACACTGAAGCTTTCTTT	CASSFLRYTEAFF
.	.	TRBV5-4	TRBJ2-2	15	TGTGCCAGCAGCCGCATGAGGACGAACACCGGGGAGCTGTTTTTT	CASSRMRTNTGELFF
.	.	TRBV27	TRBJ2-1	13	TGTGCCAGCAAGGCTAGAGATTTCCGGGAGCAGTTCTTC	CASKARDFREQFF
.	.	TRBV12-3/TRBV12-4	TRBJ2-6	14	TGTGCCAGCAGCCCAGGGGCTGGGGCCAACGTCCTGACTTTC	CASSPGAGANVLTF
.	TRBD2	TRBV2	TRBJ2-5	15	TGTGCCAGCAGTGCCTTCCGGACTAGACAAGAGACCCAGTACTTC	CASSAFRTRQETQYF
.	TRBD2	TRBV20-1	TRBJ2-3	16	TGCAGTGCGCGTAGACTAGCGGGAGGTTCCACAGATACGCAGTATTTT	CSARRLAGGSTDTQYF
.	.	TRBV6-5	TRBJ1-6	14	TGTGCCAGCAGCCCTCGCGAGGGGAAGGGTGGTTCCCACTTT	CASSPREGKGGSHF
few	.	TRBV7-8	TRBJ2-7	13	TGTGCCAGCAGCTTAGGTATTAGAGAAGAGCAGTACTTC	CASSLGIREEQYF